This TCR beta chain comes out of a study of T cells in women clearing cervical HPV infection. Study-wide points: Cases carried less TRBV6-7 than controls: about 0.1% versus 0.15%. CIN3+ cases had significantly higher TCR richness than controls; evenness did not differ. Unknown T-cell numbers per sample may underlie the richness differences. Associations may precede or follow infection; HPV-specific or memory T cells were not isolated.

About this clone itself: Antigen specificity is unknown. The read stops 3 residues short of the end of the CDR3; the missing end is completed from the germline J gene.

TCRdb's table, derived via immunoSEQ multiplex PCR, lists solely in-frame clones and lacks some. The sample table sets out 29,000 or so clones. V lost 5 bases, J lost 3 bases, and 17 bases lay in between. The germline CDR1 and CDR2 sequences are SGHVS and FQNEAQ. There are 16 residues in the CDR3. The V and J genes are TRBV7-8 and TRBJ2-1, with D perhaps TRBD2 (6 bases). The clonotype originates from a woman between 18 and 70 years old with a cervical HPV16 infection that either progressed to CIN3+ or cleared (not recorded which). Sequencing was performed on blood buffy coat. Here the CDR3 reads CASSAQTGTFYNEQFF. The sequenced part of the CDR3 DNA is TGTGCCAGCAGCGCGCAGACCGGGACTTTCTACAATGAG.